This TCR beta chain is drawn from a study of shared clonotypes between healthy human individuals. Cells designated naive CD8 were CD45RO-negative and were positively selected for CCR7, with terminally differentiated effector memory CD45RA+ cells excluded. Notes on the study in general: Estimated clonotype richness was generally higher in naive than memory subsets. Shared across several donors were around 5% of the naive CD4 clonotypes.

The data were produced by immunoSEQ multiplex PCR, yet TCRdb's version contains in-frame clones alone and is incomplete. In the table there are about 870,000 clones, 85% to 95% of which are singletons. CDR3 length: 14 residues. V was cut by 5 bases and J by 3 bases, with 13 bases left in between. Germline V CDR1 and CDR2: SGHVS, FNYEAQ. Of note for this clone: The target antigen is unknown.

The TCR was taken from a man under 40 in good health. The material sequenced was naive CD8+ T cells sorted from blood. The chain joins TRBV7-6 to TRBJ1-1; the D gene is possibly TRBD1 (5 bases). The CDR3 coding sequence is TGTGCCAGCAGCCAGGGTGGGGGGGACACTGAAGCTTTCTTT. Its protein is CASSQGGGDTEAFF.